This TCR beta chain was sequenced for a study of vaccination and CD4 T cells after COVID-19 (dated by TCRdb to 2021 to 2024). With respect to the entire study: Convalescent patients had a positive SARS-CoV-2 result on nasal swab PCR, and of these patients, nine had mild disease and one had severe disease. In under twelve COVID-19 convalescent patients and several infection-naive healthy vaccine recipients, researchers compared the spike-specific CD4+ TCR repertoire from before mRNA vaccination with the repertoire from after. For stimulating the cultures, overlapping spike peptide pools were used, derived from SARS-CoV-2 as well as from the common cold coronaviruses HCoV-NL63, HCoV-OC43 and HCoV-229E. Control cultures received a CEFX viral epitope pool as the positive control, an HIV-1 Nef peptide pool as the negative control, or no peptide. The convalescent cohort comprised six males and four females, including two Hispanic individuals, seven Caucasians, two Asians and one multiracial person. Post-vaccine blood samples were collected a median of approximately 77 days after the second vaccine dose, ranging from roughly 12 to 250 days. Post-COVID blood samples from convalescent patients were collected a median of about 100 days after diagnosis, with a range of about 35 to 180 days. Participants received two doses of either the Pfizer-BioNTech BNT162b2 vaccine (n=8) or the Moderna mRNA-1273 vaccine (n=2).

Its CDR3 holds 12 amino acids, cysteine through phenylalanine. Only the CDR3 region is kept as DNA, spanning 36 bases read in frame from base 1. Looking up the germline V gene (reference sequence) yields CDR1 LNHDA and CDR2 SQIVND. The V and J ends are trimmed by 10 bases and 7 bases, leaving 13 bases between them. Study-wide findings and limitations: In convalescent patients, a median 86.3% of post-vaccine SARS-CoV-2-reactive clones were detected only after vaccination, and vaccine-specific priming was suggested by this finding. The median count of SARS-CoV-2-reactive clonotypes went up from some 23 after infection to some 38 after vaccination, although the change was not significant. Relatively few convalescent patients were included in the study, and early timepoints after natural infection were not analyzed. Of the vaccine-specific clones in convalescent patients, 304 of 307, or nearly all, reacted only to SARS-CoV-2 spike and did not cross-react with common cold coronaviruses.

The library was produced with PCR. At the Johns Hopkins FTIC core, DNA from the cultured CD4+ T cells underwent TCR sequencing with the Oncomine TCR Beta short-read assay. The QIAamp micro DNA kit was used to extract genomic DNA from the cultured CD4+ T cells. Oncomine TCR Beta libraries from cultured CD4+ T cells were pooled with unique dual indexes and sequenced on an Illumina iSeq 100. As for the authors' bioinformatics: Non-productive sequences were removed, and CDR3s that did not start with C, did not end with F or W, or were shorter than 7 amino acids were discarded. The MANAFEST web application identified antigen-specific clonotypes by comparing peptide-stimulated wells against reference wells and other culture wells. An FDR below 0.05, an odds ratio above 5, and a productive frequency above 0.1% in at least two of three replicate wells were required for clones to be considered positive. Cross-reactive clonotypes were defined as significantly expanded in both SARS-CoV-2 spike wells and at least one common cold coronavirus spike condition. Using R version 3.6.1, CDR3 homology was evaluated through Levenshtein distances (stringdist) along with unrooted phylogenetic trees (ape). TCRdb reran the public reads through fastp at Q25 and MiXCR, keeping productive beta chains. One record per CDR3 amino acid sequence lists the most common genes and DNA. The V and J calls reflect TCRdb's pipeline rather than the authors' work. Here the sample has approximately 24,000 distinct CDR3 sequences; under 70% occur a single time. 4% to 5.5% of the sample belongs to the ten largest clones.

What this sample's treatment or condition label stands for: approximately 9-day PBMC culture with coronavirus spike peptide pools or control peptides (ViraFEST assay). The ViraFEST assay, used in the study, expanded antigen-specific T cells with peptide pools and then identified the expanded clonotypes through TCR sequencing. The convalescent patients' positive SARS-CoV-2 PCR tests were from March to December 2020, which was before the Alpha, Beta and Delta variants emerged in the United States. Around 2 million PBMCs per well were cultured in IMDM with approximately 5% human AB serum and approximately 10 IU/ml IL-2, plus 10 ug/ml peptide pools. Half of the culture medium was replaced with fresh IL-2-containing medium on days 3 and 7. After 9 to 11 days of culture, CD4+ T cells were isolated by negative selection with the EasySep CD4+ T cell isolation kit. PBMCs were separated from whole blood using Ficoll-Paque Plus gradient centrifugation and then either used fresh or cryopreserved at -140C. In general, triplicate wells were set up for every culture condition.

On this clonotype itself: This receptor's antigen is unknown. Base qualities are missing; no much larger clone stands one base away.

The sequenced sample consisted of CD4+ T cells from blood, cultured in vitro. The sequence joins TRBV19 to TRBJ2-2; the D gene cannot be named for sure. The TCR was taken from a human donor who had recovered from COVID-19. At the DNA level, the sequence is TGTGCCACAGTGAGCCGCGGCGGGGAGCTGTTTTTT. This encodes CATVSRGGELFF.